The clone carrying this T cell receptor (beta chain) was detected a few times. What it binds is not known. The authors reverse transcribed all of the isolated RNA, so sequencing captured expressed TCRB transcripts. This table comes from immunoSEQ multiplex PCR, and its TCRdb copy is limited to in-frame clones, with some not included. The sample contains a few hundred thousand clones, approximately 15% of which appear only once. Researchers reported sorting CD4+ naive, central memory, regulatory and stem cell-like memory cells via CD45RO/CCR7/CD25/CD127/CD95/CD27. This sample is part of a study of beta chain features in type 1 diabetes. Germline CDR1 and CDR2: SGDLS and YYNGEE. This CDR3 has 17 residues. Unmatched junction bases numbered 10, after V lost 1 base and J lost 2 bases. General study points: More deletions and fewer insertions at VDJ junctions were seen in type 1 diabetes patients.

The clonotype comes from a man in his thirties or forties in good health. The V gene is TRBV9, the J gene TRBJ2-5; TRBD1 matches 8 bases. The specimen was naive CD4+ T cells from blood. CDR3 sequence: CASSVSHGQGYQETQYF. CDR3 nucleotides: TGTGCCAGCAGCGTAAGTCACGGACAGGGATATCAAGAGACCCAGTACTTC.